This T cell receptor (beta chain) was sequenced in a study of cytomegalovirus exposure and HLA in healthy donors. CDR3 length: 16 amino acids. Germline CDR1 reads SGHVS; CDR2 reads FNYEAQ. Trimming cost V 4 bases and J 6 bases, with 19 bases left between them. In the PCR, 60 Vbeta and 13 Jbeta primers were used. The repertoire was sequenced with immunoSEQ multiplex PCR; TCRdb's copy has only in-frame clones and lacks some. In the table there are about 150,000 clones, under 90% of which are singletons. The chain carries TRBV7-6 and TRBJ2-1; TRBD2 might be the D (7 bases). This TCR came from a boy between 2 and 10 years old in good health and CMV-seronegative. Material: PBMCs. The chain's CDR3 is CASSSLGGLSANEQFF. In DNA, the CDR3 is TGTGCCAGCAGCTCCTTGGGGGGGCTCTCGGCCAATGAGCAGTTCTTC.